This TCR beta chain was identified in a study of blood T cell repertoires in COVID-19. Clones were sequenced by immunoSEQ multiplex PCR, and TCRdb holds only the in-frame ones, with some missing. The repertoire holds under 200,000 clones, with around 81% as singletons. Input material: peripheral blood. The TCR originated in a man in his fifties or sixties with COVID-19, enrolled during active disease.

Here the CDR3 DNA reads TGTGCCAGCAGTGGAGCCGGACAGGGGGAGGAAAAACTGTTTTTT. It translates to CASSGAGQGEEKLFF. The genes are TRBV25-1 and TRBJ1-4, with 10 bases fitting TRBD1. The germline CDR1 and CDR2 sequences are MGHDK and SYGVNS. There are 15 residues in the CDR3. V lost 4 bases, J lost 8 bases, and 7 bases stayed unmatched.